The 21 T cell receptor beta chains in this list originate from one sample, sequenced in a study of human T cells and chemical hapten exposure. Time point given: healthy volunteer bleed at 6 weeks. Extraction yielded total RNA from whole blood (unfractionated). Each CDR3 protein gets one entry after TCRdb re-called the RACE reads with MiXCR. The table lists 75,000 to 80,000 distinct CDR3 sequences, approximately 8.6% of them singletons. Specimen: whole blood. These receptors came from a female donor in good health. Some clones in this sample may be carry-over from other donors' samples.

The sample holds a few counts of this clonotype. The chain employs TRBV6-1 and TRBJ2-1, with D perhaps TRBD1 (6 bases). Germline assignment: CDR1 MNHNS and CDR2 SASEGT. This CDR3 region has 13 residues. V was shortened by 4 bases and J by 7 bases, with 11 bases between the two germline ends. The DNA of the CDR3 is TGTGCCAGCAGTGTTAACAGGGATAATGAGCAGTTCTTC. This sequence encodes CASSVNRDNEQFF.

This clonotype came up many times. The V gene is TRBV6-5, the J gene TRBJ2-7; 11 bases are a match to TRBD1. Unmatched junction bases numbered 3, after V lost 6 bases and J lost 2 bases. This CDR3 has 14 residues. Germline V gene sequence: CDR1 MNHEY, CDR2 SVGAGI. CDR3 bases: TGTGCCAGCAGGGGACAGGGGGGCGCCTACGAGCAGTACTTC. It encodes CASRGQGGAYEQYF.

In this sample, this clonotype turned up many times. V and J are TRBV2 and TRBJ1-6; D gene ambiguous. Germline assignment: CDR1 SNHLY and CDR2 FYNNEI. The CDR3 has 16 amino acids. Trimming removed 6 bases at V and 5 bases at J, with 17 bases between. CDR3: CASRHRWIPNNSPLHF. The CDR3 DNA sequence: TGTGCCAGCAGGCATAGATGGATTCCGAATAATTCACCCCTCCACTTT.

In its sample, this clonotype was seen many times. The J gene is TRBJ2-2, the V gene TRBV5-6, with D hard to call. V was trimmed by 5 bases and J by 1 base, leaving 9 bases between them. The CDR3 totals 14 residues. The germline V gene encodes CDR1 SGHDT and CDR2 YYEEEE. CDR3 sequence reads: CASSFPLNTGELFF. The CDR3 coding sequence is TGTGCCAGCAGTTTCCCCTTGAACACCGGGGAGCTGTTTTTT.

This clonotype was seen a few times. In nucleotides, the CDR3 is TGCGCCAGCAGCTCGCCGGGACTATACAATGAGCAGTTCTTC. Translated, it gives CASSSPGLYNEQFF. The chain employs TRBV5-1 and TRBJ2-1, with TRBD2 matching 7 bases. Germline loops: CDR1 SGHRS, CDR2 YFSETQ. With 3 bases clipped from V and 4 bases from J, the junction kept 4 bases outside the gene matches. The CDR3 has 14 residues.

This clonotype was seen only a few times. The chain uses TRBV7-2 and TRBJ2-7; D possibly matches TRBD1 or TRBD2 (5 bases each). The V end lost 5 bases, the J end lost 2 bases, and 19 bases lay between the germline ends. The CDR3 spans 16 residues. CDR1 SGHTA and CDR2 FQGNSA come from the germline V gene. The CDR3 region is CASSQGTVNLAYEQYF. In DNA form, the CDR3 reads TGTGCCAGCAGCCAAGGGACGGTTAATTTAGCCTACGAGCAGTACTTC.

This clonotype was seen more than once but under ten times. V usage is TRBV12-3 or TRBV12-4 and J usage is TRBJ1-1; no reliable D call. Trimming left V 1 base short and J 0 bases short, with 6 bases between. CDR3 length: 14 amino acids. In DNA, the CDR3 is TGTGCCAGCAGTTTAGGACAACTGAACACTGAAGCTTTCTTT. Translation: CASSLGQLNTEAFF.

This clonotype occurred many times. The DNA for the CDR3 is TGCAGTGCTTATCGGACTAGCAGCTACGAGCAGTACTTC. Its translation: CSAYRTSSYEQYF. The V and J genes are TRBV20-1 and TRBJ2-7; 8 bases are shared with TRBD2. CDR1 DFQATT and CDR2 SNEGSKA come from the germline V gene (reference sequence). Trimming took 5 bases from V and 3 from J; bases not matched to a gene: 6. This CDR3 is built from 13 residues.

This clonotype was seen ten or more times. The rearrangement uses TRBV29-1 and TRBJ2-3, with 7 nucleotides matching TRBD1. Germline CDR1 is SQVTM and CDR2 is ANQGSEA. The CDR3 extends over 14 amino acids. Unmatched junction bases numbered 15, after V lost 7 bases and J lost 8 bases. The CDR3 nucleotides are TGCAGCGCCGAACTCGGGACAGCTCGGGTTACGCAGTATTTT. Its protein product is CSAELGTARVTQYF.

This clonotype was recorded many times. The J gene is TRBJ2-3, the V gene TRBV6-1, with D possibly matching TRBD2 (5 bases). CDR1 is MNHNS, CDR2 SASEGT, per germline. V was pared by 8 bases and J by 0 bases, with 12 bases between. CDR3 length: 14 residues. The CDR3 loop is CASQAAVSTDTQYF. The CDR3 DNA sequence: TGTGCCAGCCAAGCAGCGGTTAGCACAGATACGCAGTATTTT.

V and J are TRBV13 and TRBJ2-3; D may be TRBD1 (5 bases). The CDR3 length is 17 residues. From germline, CDR1 is PRHDT and CDR2 FYEKMQ (reference sequence). The ends were cut back, 1 base at V and 11 bases at J, with 25 bases in the middle. CDR3 in DNA: TGTGCCAGCAGCTTAGTAATGAGCCTAGTTGGGGCTGAGGTGCAGTATTTT. Protein: CASSLVMSLVGAEVQYF.

This clonotype was seen a handful of times. This rearrangement joins TRBV7-2 to TRBJ2-1; TRBD1 matches at 12 bases. Germline V lookup: CDR1 SGHTA, CDR2 FQGNSA. Trimming removed 4 bases from V and 10 bases from J; junction bases left unmatched: 8. The CDR3 is 15 amino acids. The CDR3 DNA follows: TGTGCCAGCAGCTACCGGGACAGGGGGCGGGGAGAGCAGTTCTTC. Amino acid sequence: CASSYRDRGRGEQFF.

Many counts were recorded for this clonotype. The chain uses TRBV3-1 and TRBJ1-1, with D hard to call. CDR3 length: 15 residues. The V and J ends lost 4 bases and 5 bases respectively, with 17 bases between them. Germline CDR1 is LGHDT and CDR2 is YNNKEL (reference sequence). Here the CDR3 DNA reads TGTGCCAGCAGCCGTCCGGGTTCGCTGGAAACTGAAGCTTTCTTT. Translation: CASSRPGSLETEAFF.

Only a few counts were recorded for this clonotype. The J gene is TRBJ1-3, the V gene TRBV20-1; D is possibly TRBD1 (6 bases). The V end lost 0 bases, the J end lost 8 bases, and 17 bases lay between the germline ends. This CDR3 spans 15 amino acids. CDR1 and CDR2 (germline): DFQATT, SNEGSKA (reference sequence). This CDR3 reads CSARDGQGSAYTIYF. CDR3 in DNA: TGCAGTGCTAGAGATGGCCAGGGGTCGGCTTACACCATATATTTT.

This clonotype came up a few times. CDR3 sequence: CASSMGLAGQGDTQYF. Written as DNA, the CDR3 is TGCGCCAGCAGCATGGGACTAGCGGGGCAGGGAGATACGCAGTATTTT. V and J are TRBV5-1 and TRBJ2-3; 13 bases are shared with TRBD2. The CDR3 sequence is 16 residues long. Germline V lookup: CDR1 SGHRS, CDR2 YFSETQ. V lost 4 bases and J lost 5; bases outside the gene matches: 7.

This chain links TRBV2 with TRBJ2-3, with D possibly TRBD2 on 6 matching bases. V gave up 2 bases and J gave up 3 bases, with 12 bases separating them. CDR1 and CDR2 from the germline V gene are SNHLY and FYNNEI. The CDR3 is 15 amino acids. CDR3 loop: CASSELRGRTDTQYF. The CDR3 bases are TGTGCCAGCAGTGAACTTCGGGGGAGGACAGATACGCAGTATTTT.

This clonotype has just a few counts. V usage is TRBV30 and J usage is TRBJ2-7, with a weak D call TRBD1 (6 bases). V was clipped by 5 bases and J by 0 bases, with 11 bases between them. Per germline, CDR1 GTSNPN and CDR2 SVGIG (reference sequence). This CDR3 has 13 amino acids. The CDR3 DNA reads as TGTGCCTGGCGGACAGTTACCTCCTACGAGCAGTACTTC. Protein: CAWRTVTSYEQYF.

This chain uses TRBV4-1 with TRBJ2-3, with D uncertain. CDR1 is MGHRA, CDR2 YSYEKL, per germline. With 2 bases removed from V and 3 bases from J, the gap between germline ends came to 9 bases. The CDR3 has 14 residues. The chain's CDR3 is CASSQLLVTDTQYF. The CDR3 DNA is TGCGCCAGCAGCCAACTTTTAGTAACAGATACGCAGTATTTT.

There are many counts of this clonotype. The V call is TRBV12-3 or TRBV12-4, the J call TRBJ2-7; 7 nucleotides line up with TRBD1. Losses at the gene ends were 6 bases for V and 4 bases for J; bases not matched to a gene: 9. This CDR3 spans 14 amino acids. CDR3 sequence: CASSPRQGRYEQYF. The CDR3 coding sequence is TGTGCCAGCAGCCCCAGACAGGGACGGTACGAGCAGTACTTC.

This sequence joins TRBV18 and TRBJ1-1; no clear D. V was shortened by 3 bases and J by 1 base, with 6 bases between the two germline ends. Germline values: CDR1 KGHSH, CDR2 LQKENI. The CDR3 runs to 13 residues. The CDR3 coding sequence is TGTGCCAGCTCACCGGAGAGGAACACTGAAGCTTTCTTT. As protein: CASSPERNTEAFF.

About this clonotype itself: At one boundary the junction diverges from the germline segment, which might be a read error. The chain couples TRBV29-1 to TRBJ1-2; no firm D call. The CDR3 sequence is 11 residues long. The V gene's germline CDR1 is SQVTM and CDR2 ANQGSEA. The CDR3 loop is CSVERGYVYTF. CDR3 coding DNA: TGCAGCGTTGAAAGAGGCTATGTCTACACCTTC.